The sequence of this T cell receptor beta chain was determined in a study of control samples from healthy donors and cancer patients. In this sample, this clone turned up a few times. The protocol was immunoSEQ multiplex PCR, while the TCRdb copy is restricted to in-frame clones and leaves out a portion. The sample has about 80,000 clones, about 89% seen once. CDR1 and CDR2 (germline): LGHNT, FRNRAP. V dropped 5 bases and J dropped 5 bases, with 24 bases sitting between them. This CDR3 is 17 amino acids long. This receptor was obtained from a woman aged 55-75 years in good health. J is TRBJ2-5 and V is TRBV12-5; D might be TRBD1 (5 bases). Material for sequencing was blood. CDR3 residues: CASGPALRGRFEETQYF. The CDR3 nucleotides read TGTGCTAGTGGTCCAGCCCTTAGGGGCCGGTTCGAGGAGACCCAGTACTTC.